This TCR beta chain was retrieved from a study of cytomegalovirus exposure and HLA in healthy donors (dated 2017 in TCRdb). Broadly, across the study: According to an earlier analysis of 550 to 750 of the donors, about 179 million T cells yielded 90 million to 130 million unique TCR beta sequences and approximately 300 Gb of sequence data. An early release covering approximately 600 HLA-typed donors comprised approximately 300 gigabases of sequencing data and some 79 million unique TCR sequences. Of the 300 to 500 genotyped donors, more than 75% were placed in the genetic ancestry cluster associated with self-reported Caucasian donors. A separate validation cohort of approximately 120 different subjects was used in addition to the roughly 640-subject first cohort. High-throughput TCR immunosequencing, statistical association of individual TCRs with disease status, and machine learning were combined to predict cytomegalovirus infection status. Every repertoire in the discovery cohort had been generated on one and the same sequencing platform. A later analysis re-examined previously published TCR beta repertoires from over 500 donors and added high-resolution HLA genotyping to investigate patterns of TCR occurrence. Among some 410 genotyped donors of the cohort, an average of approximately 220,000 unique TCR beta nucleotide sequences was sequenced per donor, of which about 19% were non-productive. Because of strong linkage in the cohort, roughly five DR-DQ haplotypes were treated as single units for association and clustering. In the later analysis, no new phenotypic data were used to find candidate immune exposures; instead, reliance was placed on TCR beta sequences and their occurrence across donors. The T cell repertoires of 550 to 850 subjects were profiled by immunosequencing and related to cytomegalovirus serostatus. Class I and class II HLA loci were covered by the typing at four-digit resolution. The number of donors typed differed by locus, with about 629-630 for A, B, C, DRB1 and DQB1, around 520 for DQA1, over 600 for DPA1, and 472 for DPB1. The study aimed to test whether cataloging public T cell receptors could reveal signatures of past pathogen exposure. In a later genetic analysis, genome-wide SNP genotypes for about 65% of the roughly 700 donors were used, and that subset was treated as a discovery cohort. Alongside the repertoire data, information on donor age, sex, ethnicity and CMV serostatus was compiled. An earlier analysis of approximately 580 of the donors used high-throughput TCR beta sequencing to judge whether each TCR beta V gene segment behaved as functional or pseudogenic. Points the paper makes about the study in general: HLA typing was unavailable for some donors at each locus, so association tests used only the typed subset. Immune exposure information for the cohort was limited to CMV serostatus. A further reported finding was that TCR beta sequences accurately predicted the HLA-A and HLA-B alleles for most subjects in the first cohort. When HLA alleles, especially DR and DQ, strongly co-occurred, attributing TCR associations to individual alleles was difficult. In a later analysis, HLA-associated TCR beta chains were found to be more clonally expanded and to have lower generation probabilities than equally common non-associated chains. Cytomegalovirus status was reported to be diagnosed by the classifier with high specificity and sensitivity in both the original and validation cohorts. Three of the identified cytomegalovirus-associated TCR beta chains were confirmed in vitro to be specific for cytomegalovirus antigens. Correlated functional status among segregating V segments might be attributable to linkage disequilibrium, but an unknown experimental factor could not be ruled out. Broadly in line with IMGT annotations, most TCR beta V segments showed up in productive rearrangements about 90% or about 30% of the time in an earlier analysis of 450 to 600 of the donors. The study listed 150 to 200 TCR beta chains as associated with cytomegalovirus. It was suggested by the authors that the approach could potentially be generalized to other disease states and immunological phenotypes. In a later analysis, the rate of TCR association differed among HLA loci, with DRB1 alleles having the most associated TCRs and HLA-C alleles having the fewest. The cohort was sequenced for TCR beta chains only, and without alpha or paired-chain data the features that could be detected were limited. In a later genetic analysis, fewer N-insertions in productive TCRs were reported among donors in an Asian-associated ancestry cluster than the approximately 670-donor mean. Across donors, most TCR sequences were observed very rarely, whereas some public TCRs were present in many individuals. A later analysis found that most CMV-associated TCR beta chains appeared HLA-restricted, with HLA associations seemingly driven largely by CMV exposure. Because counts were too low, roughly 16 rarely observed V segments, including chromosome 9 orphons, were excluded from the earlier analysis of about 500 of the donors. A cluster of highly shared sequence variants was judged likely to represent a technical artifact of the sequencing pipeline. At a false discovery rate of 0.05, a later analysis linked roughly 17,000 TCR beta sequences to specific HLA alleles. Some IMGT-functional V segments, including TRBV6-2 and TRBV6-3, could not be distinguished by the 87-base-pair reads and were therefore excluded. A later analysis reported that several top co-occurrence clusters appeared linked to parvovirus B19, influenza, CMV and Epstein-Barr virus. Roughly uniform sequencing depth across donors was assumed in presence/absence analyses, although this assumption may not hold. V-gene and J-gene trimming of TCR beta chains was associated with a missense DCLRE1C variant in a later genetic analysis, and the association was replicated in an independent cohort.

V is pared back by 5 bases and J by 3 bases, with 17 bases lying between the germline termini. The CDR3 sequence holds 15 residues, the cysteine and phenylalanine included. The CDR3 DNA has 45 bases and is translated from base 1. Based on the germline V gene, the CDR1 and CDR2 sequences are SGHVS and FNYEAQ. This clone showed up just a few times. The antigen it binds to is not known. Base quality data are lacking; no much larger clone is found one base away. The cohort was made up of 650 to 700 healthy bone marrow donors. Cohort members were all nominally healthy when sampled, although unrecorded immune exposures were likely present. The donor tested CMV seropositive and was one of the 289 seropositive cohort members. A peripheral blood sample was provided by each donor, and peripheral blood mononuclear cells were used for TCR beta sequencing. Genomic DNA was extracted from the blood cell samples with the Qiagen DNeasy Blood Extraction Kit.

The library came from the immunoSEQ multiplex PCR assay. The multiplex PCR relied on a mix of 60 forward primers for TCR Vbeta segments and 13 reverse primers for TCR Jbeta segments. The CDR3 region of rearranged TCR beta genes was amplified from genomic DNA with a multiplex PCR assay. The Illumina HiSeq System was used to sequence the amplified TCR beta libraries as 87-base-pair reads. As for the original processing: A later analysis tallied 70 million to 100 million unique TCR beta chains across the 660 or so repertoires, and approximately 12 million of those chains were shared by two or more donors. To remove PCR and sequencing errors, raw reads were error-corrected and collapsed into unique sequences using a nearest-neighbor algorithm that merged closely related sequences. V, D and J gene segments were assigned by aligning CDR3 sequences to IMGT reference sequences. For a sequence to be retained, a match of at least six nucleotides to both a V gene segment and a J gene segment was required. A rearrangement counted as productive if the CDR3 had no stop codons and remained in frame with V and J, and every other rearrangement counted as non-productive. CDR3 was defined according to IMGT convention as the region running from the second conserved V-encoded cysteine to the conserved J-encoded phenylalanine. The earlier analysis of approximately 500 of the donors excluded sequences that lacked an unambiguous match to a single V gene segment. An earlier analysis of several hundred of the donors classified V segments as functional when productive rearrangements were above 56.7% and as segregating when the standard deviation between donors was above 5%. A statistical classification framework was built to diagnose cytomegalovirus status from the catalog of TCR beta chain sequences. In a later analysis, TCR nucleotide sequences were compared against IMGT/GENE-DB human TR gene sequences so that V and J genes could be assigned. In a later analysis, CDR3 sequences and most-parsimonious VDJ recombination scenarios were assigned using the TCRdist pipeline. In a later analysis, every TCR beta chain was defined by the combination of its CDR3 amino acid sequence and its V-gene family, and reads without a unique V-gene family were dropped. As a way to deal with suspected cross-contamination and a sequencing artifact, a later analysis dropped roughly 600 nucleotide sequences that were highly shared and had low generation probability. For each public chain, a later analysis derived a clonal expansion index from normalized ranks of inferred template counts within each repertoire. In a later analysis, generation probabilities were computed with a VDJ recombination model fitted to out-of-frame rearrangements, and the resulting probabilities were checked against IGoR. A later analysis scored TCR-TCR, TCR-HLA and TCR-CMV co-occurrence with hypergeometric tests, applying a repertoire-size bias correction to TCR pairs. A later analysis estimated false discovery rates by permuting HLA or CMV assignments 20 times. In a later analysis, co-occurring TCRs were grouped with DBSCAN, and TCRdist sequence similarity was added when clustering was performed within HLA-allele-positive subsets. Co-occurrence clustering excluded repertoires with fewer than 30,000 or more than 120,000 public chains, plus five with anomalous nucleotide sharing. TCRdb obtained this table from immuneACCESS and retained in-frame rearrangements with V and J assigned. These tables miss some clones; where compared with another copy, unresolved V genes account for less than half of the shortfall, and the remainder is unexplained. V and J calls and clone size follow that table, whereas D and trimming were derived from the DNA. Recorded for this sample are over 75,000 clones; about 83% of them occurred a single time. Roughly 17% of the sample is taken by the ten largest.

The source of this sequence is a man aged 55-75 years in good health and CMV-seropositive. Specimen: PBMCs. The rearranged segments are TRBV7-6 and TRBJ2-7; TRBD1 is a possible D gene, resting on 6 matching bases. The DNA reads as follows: TGTGCCAGCAGCAATTATCGGGGCAGGGGCTACGAGCAGTACTTC. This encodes CASSNYRGRGYEQYF.